The source of this TCR beta chain is a study of T cells in Graves' hyperthyroidism and ophthalmopathy. What was amplified from RNA transcripts were TCR beta CDR3 regions. The HTBI primer set was used in a first-round RT-PCR of the TCR CDR3. One entry per CDR3 protein results from TCRdb running MiXCR on the multiplex PCR reads. The table has a few hundred thousand distinct CDR3 sequences, roughly 45% seen once. The germline CDR1 and CDR2 sequences are ENHRY and SYGVKD. V was trimmed by 10 bases and J by 0 bases, leaving 19 bases between them. The CDR3 spans 15 residues. Source material: peripheral blood or thyroid tissue (not recorded which). The receptor comes from an adult woman with Graves' disease, either hyperthyroidism or ophthalmopathy (not recorded which). V and J are TRBV10-3 and TRBJ2-7; D is undetermined. DNA of the CDR3: TGTGCCAGCCAAAAGGAGTTTTGGAGCTCCTACGAGCAGTACTTC. Translated: CASQKEFWSSYEQYF.